One sample yielded the 10 T cell receptor beta chains listed below, sequenced in a study of Ad26.COV2.S vaccination and SARS-CoV-2 variants. Measured with immunoSEQ multiplex PCR; TCRdb has only the in-frame clones, and not every one. The sample yields about 350,000 clones, approximately 84% seen once. Documented treatment: approximately 18 received Ad26.COV2.S at low or high dose, single or two shots; 5 received placebo; per-sample allocation not given. Day 63 after the first vaccine or placebo injection was the time point for sampling. This specimen was peripheral blood, taken in a trial of Ad26.COV2.S vaccine versus placebo. The receptors were gathered from a person between 18 and 65 years old who received the Ad26.COV2.S COVID-19 vaccine or a placebo.

The rearrangement joins TRBV30 to TRBJ1-1; no firm D call. CDR3 size: 13 residues. V lost 5 bases, J lost 0 bases, and 10 bases lay in between. CDR1 and CDR2 (germline): GTSNPN, SVGIG (reference sequence). This chain's CDR3 is CAWGPKLNTEAFF. CDR3 nucleotides: TGTGCCTGGGGGCCGAAGCTGAACACTGAAGCTTTCTTT.

The rearrangement joins TRBV5-1 to TRBJ2-2; weak D call: TRBD1 (6 bases). Trimming cost V 6 bases and J 6 bases, with 15 bases left between them. In germline, CDR1 is SGHRS, CDR2 YFSETQ. This CDR3 has 14 residues. Here the CDR3 reads CASTTQGIAGELFF. CDR3 DNA: TGCGCCAGCACCACACAGGGTATAGCCGGGGAGCTGTTTTTT.

This clone was observed a single time. The chain has TRBV19 and TRBJ2-1, with 13 bases fitting TRBD2. The CDR3 contains 17 residues. With V trimmed by 7 bases and J by 2 bases, 8 bases remained unmatched. Germline V gives CDR1 LNHDA, CDR2 SQIVND (reference sequence). The CDR3: CASTPGTSGIAYNEQFF. CDR3 nucleotides: TGTGCCAGTACCCCAGGGACTAGCGGGATCGCCTACAATGAGCAGTTCTTC.

The CDR3 coding sequence is TGTGCCAGCAGCCAAACTAGCGGAAAATCCTACGAGCAGTACTTC. It encodes CASSQTSGKSYEQYF. The genes are TRBV13 and TRBJ2-7; 8 nucleotides match TRBD2. This CDR3 spans 15 amino acids. Trimming at V came to 5 bases and at J to 1 base, leaving 7 bases not matched to a gene. Germline V gives CDR1 PRHDT, CDR2 FYEKMQ (reference sequence).

The chain employs TRBV7-6 and TRBJ2-7, with 8 bases lining up with TRBD1. The CDR3 consists of 18 residues. V lost 4 bases to trimming and J lost 3 bases; unmatched junction nucleotides: 17. CDR1 and CDR2 (germline): SGHVS, FNYEAQ. The CDR3 is CASSSDGRGPGWGYEQYF. The CDR3 DNA sequence: TGTGCCAGCAGCTCCGACGGCAGGGGGCCTGGGTGGGGCTACGAGCAGTACTTC.

This clone was picked up a small number of times. The chain carries TRBV7-9 and TRBJ2-3; no reliable D call. Germline CDR1 SEHNR, CDR2 FQNEAQ (reference sequence). Trimming took off 8 bases at V and 1 base at J, with 7 bases between the two ends. The CDR3 is made up of 12 amino acids. CDR3 in DNA: TGTGCCAGCGGAGAGGGCACAGATACGCAGTATTTT. Its translation: CASGEGTDTQYF.

The chain uses TRBV6-2 or TRBV6-3 and TRBJ2-1, with a possible D match to TRBD2 (6 bases). The V and J ends lost 2 bases and 0 bases respectively, with 11 bases between them. Germline V CDR1 and CDR2: MNHEY, SVGEGT. This CDR3 contains 16 residues. Here the CDR3 reads CASSYRDSSSYNEQFF. As DNA, the CDR3 is TGTGCCAGCAGTTACAGGGACTCGAGCTCCTACAATGAGCAGTTCTTC.

This clone was seen a single time. Other DNA sequences in this sample translate to the same CDR3. The V call is TRBV18, the J call TRBJ2-1, with D maybe TRBD1 (5 bases). Germline CDR1 reads KGHSH; CDR2 reads LQKENI. This CDR3 spans 15 amino acids. V was clipped by 3 bases and J by 0 bases, with 9 bases between them. The CDR3 coding sequence is TGTGCCAGCTCACCCAGGGAAAGCTCCTACAATGAGCAGTTCTTC. It codes for CASSPRESSYNEQFF.

The CDR3 loop is CASSLVGGSSSYNEQFF. The CDR3 DNA reads TGTGCCAGCAGTTTAGTGGGCGGTTCGAGCTCCTACAATGAGCAGTTCTTC. The chain couples TRBV27 to TRBJ2-1; D unclear. The CDR3 runs to 17 residues. V lost 2 bases and J lost 0, with 14 bases in between. CDR1 is MNHEY, CDR2 SMNVEV, per germline (reference sequence).

V usage is TRBV5-1 and J usage is TRBJ2-5; a possible D gene is TRBD2 (7 bases). There are 15 residues in the CDR3. Trimming removed 4 bases from V and 2 bases from J, with 15 bases in between. Germline CDR1 and CDR2: SGHRS and YFSETQ. DNA of the CDR3: TGCGCCAGCAGCCCGGGTGCGGGGGCGCAAGAGACCCAGTACTTC. Amino acid sequence: CASSPGAGAQETQYF.